Presented here are 22 T cell receptor beta chains from one specimen sequenced in a study of post-analysis software for immune sequencing data. Unique-molecular-identifier-tagged TCR beta cDNA libraries were used. TCRdb independently ran MiXCR on the PCR reads; one entry per CDR3 protein. The repertoire holds about 810,000 distinct CDR3 sequences, with around 50% as singletons. Antigen specificity for these receptors is unknown. Broader study findings: Five TRBV segments, including TRBV5-6, TRBV5-1 and TRBV20-1, were more frequent in patients than controls.

The sample consisted of blood. The receptor source for this set is a girl aged 10 to 17 with multiple sclerosis.

The genes are TRBV5-1 and TRBJ1-2, with 8 positions matching TRBD1. V shed 4 bases, J shed 3 bases, and the junction held 11 bases outside the gene matches. There are 16 residues in the CDR3. The germline gives CDR1 SGHRS, CDR2 YFSETQ. The CDR3 loop reads CASSGIGTGLDYGYTF. CDR3 nucleotide sequence: TGCGCCAGCAGCGGGATCGGGACAGGCCTTGACTATGGCTACACCTTC.

The V and J genes are TRBV5-1 and TRBJ2-1, with a weak D call TRBD1 (5 bases). Trimming stripped 0 bases from V and 5 bases from J, with 24 bases between. From germline, CDR1 is SGHRS and CDR2 YFSETQ. The CDR3 length is 19 residues. In nucleotides, the CDR3 is TGCGCCAGCAGCTTGGGTGTTCAGACAGCTTCCCGTCTACACAATGAGCAGTTCTTC. Amino acids: CASSLGVQTASRLHNEQFF. The whole variable domain, remainder taken from reference TRBV5-1 and TRBJ2-1, is KAGVTQTPRYLIKTRGQQVTLSCSPISGHRSVSWYQQTPGQGLQFLFEYFSETQRNKGNFPGRFSGRQFSNSRSEMNVSTLELGDSALYLCASSLGVQTASRLHNEQFFGPGTRLTVL.

A word on this clonotype: At one end the junction does not follow the germline gene, possibly because of a read error. The rearrangement uses TRBV5-1 and TRBJ2-4, with D perhaps TRBD1 (5 bases). From germline, CDR1 is SGHRS and CDR2 YFSETQ. The CDR3 length is 15 residues. The CDR3 protein is CTSSLASGLHYGQYF. The DNA of the CDR3 is TGCACCAGCAGCTTGGCCTCAGGGTTGCACTACGGGCAGTACTTC.

This clonotype was seen more than once but under ten times. The chain carries TRBV18 and TRBJ2-5, with D maybe TRBD2 (6 bases). Germline V CDR1 and CDR2: KGHSH, LQKENI. The CDR3 runs 15 residues. Trimming removed 4 bases from V and 3 bases from J, with 15 bases in between. The DNA of the CDR3 is TGTGCCAGCTCACAGGCGGGACGGAGCAAAGAGACCCAGTACTTC. Its protein product is CASSQAGRSKETQYF.

This clonotype was seen once. The gene calls are TRBV7-9 and TRBJ2-7; 10 bases line up with TRBD2. The V segment lost 8 bases and the J segment 5 bases; nucleotides outside the gene matches: 9. This CDR3 is 14 amino acids long. Germline CDR1 SEHNR, CDR2 FQNEAQ (reference sequence). CDR3 in amino acids: CASRASGSNHEQYF. The CDR3 coding sequence is TGTGCCAGCCGAGCTAGCGGGAGCAATCACGAGCAGTACTTC.

The chain recombines TRBV5-1 with TRBJ2-3; 7 nucleotides match TRBD1. The CDR3 covers 16 residues. V shed 0 bases and J 9 bases; nucleotides not matched to a gene: 13. In germline, CDR1 is SGHRS, CDR2 YFSETQ. In DNA form, the CDR3 reads TGCGCCAGCAGCTTGGGGGTGAATAGGGGGCAAGAGACGCAGTATTTT. Its protein is CASSLGVNRGQETQYF.

This rearrangement joins TRBV7-6 to TRBJ2-4; TRBD2 agrees at 8 bases. Near its end, the DNA agrees better with TRBJ2-7, so the J call may be wrong. The CDR3 runs 17 residues. Germline V lookup: CDR1 SGHVS, CDR2 FNYEAQ. CDR3 sequence reads: CASSLVLGTRRTYEQYF. CDR3 DNA: TGTGCCAGCAGCTTAGTATTGGGGACTAGACGCACCTACGAGCAGTACTTC.

The rearrangement uses TRBV20-1 and TRBJ2-1; TRBD2 matches at 8 bases. Trimming at V came to 1 base and at J to 0 bases, leaving 11 bases not matched to a gene. CDR1 and CDR2 (germline): DFQATT, SNEGSKA (reference sequence). This CDR3 comprises 18 residues. The CDR3 reads CSARGGSGGRSSYNEQFF. CDR3 DNA: TGCAGTGCTAGAGGGGGGAGCGGGGGTAGAAGCTCCTACAATGAGCAGTTCTTC.

The chain links TRBV6-6 to TRBJ2-7; 10 bases fit TRBD1. Germline CDR1 MNHNY, CDR2 SVGAGI (reference sequence). This CDR3 is built from 14 residues. V shed 8 bases, J shed 4 bases, and the junction held 8 bases outside the gene matches. The CDR3 spells CASGRQGARYEQYF. The CDR3 DNA is TGTGCCAGCGGACGACAGGGGGCGAGGTACGAGCAGTACTTC.

The gene calls are TRBV5-1 and TRBJ2-1; 7 bases align to TRBD2. Trimming removed 4 bases from V and 9 bases from J; junction bases left unmatched: 10. CDR1 and CDR2 from the germline V gene are SGHRS and YFSETQ. This CDR3 spans 14 amino acids. This CDR3 reads CASSHGTIDGEQFF. In DNA form, the CDR3 reads TGCGCCAGCAGCCATGGGACTATAGATGGTGAGCAGTTCTTC.

This clonotype was seen more than once but under ten times. This chain uses TRBV7-9 with TRBJ2-5; 7 bases agree with TRBD1. V lost 3 bases to trimming and J lost 2 bases; unmatched junction nucleotides: 6. Germline loops: CDR1 SEHNR, CDR2 FQNEAQ (reference sequence). This CDR3 comprises 15 residues. CDR3 sequence reads: CASSFVTGDQETQYF. Written as DNA, the CDR3 is TGTGCCAGCAGCTTCGTAACAGGGGATCAAGAGACCCAGTACTTC.

The chain is built from TRBV5-1 and TRBJ2-7; D uncertain. The CDR3 is 14 residues long. From germline, CDR1 is SGHRS and CDR2 YFSETQ. Trimming shortened V by 4 bases and J by 0 bases, and 11 bases separated the two germline ends. The chain's CDR3 is CASSLLQNSYEQYF. CDR3 DNA: TGCGCCAGCAGCCTGCTACAAAACTCCTACGAGCAGTACTTC.

This clonotype was counted only a few times. The rearrangement links TRBV20-1 to TRBJ2-7; TRBD2 matches at 10 bases. V lost 3 bases to trimming and J lost 4 bases; unmatched junction nucleotides: 6. The germline V gene encodes CDR1 DFQATT and CDR2 SNEGSKA (reference sequence). There are 14 residues in the CDR3. The CDR3, as DNA: TGCAGTGCTAGTGGACTAGCGGATCCATACGAGCAGTACTTC. Translating it yields CSASGLADPYEQYF.

The genes are TRBV20-1 and TRBJ2-1, with TRBD1 matching 7 bases. Germline loops: CDR1 DFQATT, CDR2 SNEGSKA (reference sequence). CDR3 length equals 13 residues. Losses at the gene ends were 6 bases for V and 10 bases for J; bases not matched to a gene: 12. The CDR3 coding sequence is TGCAGTGCAACAGACAGGGCTACCTACGAGCAGTTCTTC. It is translated as CSATDRATYEQFF.

The CDR3 region is CAIRGTGQSSYEQYF. CDR3 bases: TGTGCCATCAGGGGGACAGGGCAGAGCTCCTACGAGCAGTACTTC. V usage is TRBV10-3 and J usage is TRBJ2-7; 9 bases are a match to TRBD1. The V segment lost 6 bases and the J segment 0 bases; nucleotides outside the gene matches: 6. There are 15 residues in the CDR3. CDR1 and CDR2 (germline): ENHRY, SYGVKD.

About this clonotype itself: The junction departs from the called germline gene at one end, perhaps through a read error. The chain carries TRBV6-5 and TRBJ2-4; no clear D. TRBJ2-7 explains the end of the DNA better; the J call may be wrong. CDR3 length equals 14 residues. Germline V gene sequence: CDR1 MNHEY, CDR2 SVGAGI. CDR3 DNA: TGTGCCAGCAGTTACTCGGGAATCTCCAACGAGCAGTACTTC. Residues: CASSYSGISNEQYF.

This clonotype was seen once. The gene calls are TRBV7-3 and TRBJ2-5; 10 bases match TRBD1. The CDR3 length is 13 residues. Germline CDR1 reads SGHTA; CDR2 reads FQGTGA. The V gene end was trimmed by 5 bases and the J gene end by 11 bases; junction bases not matched to a gene: 8. CDR3 nucleotide sequence: TGTGCCAGCAGCAAAGACAGGGGGCATGAGCAGTACTTC. This sequence encodes CASSKDRGHEQYF.

This clonotype occurred a few times. The V and J genes are TRBV7-9 and TRBJ2-5; unclear D gene. The ends were cut back, 2 bases at V and 12 bases at J, with 10 bases in the middle. The CDR3 runs 11 residues. Germline V gene sequence: CDR1 SEHNR, CDR2 FQNEAQ (reference sequence). DNA for the CDR3: TGTGCCAGCAGCTTATTAGGAGTGAAGTACTTC. Amino acids: CASSLLGVKYF.

Only a few counts were recorded for this clonotype. The J gene is TRBJ2-3, the V gene TRBV10-3; weak D call: TRBD2 (7 bases). This CDR3 is built from 15 residues. The germline V gene has CDR1 ENHRY and CDR2 SYGVKD. Trimming shortened V by 2 bases and J by 3 bases, and 12 bases separated the two germline ends. DNA of the CDR3: TGTGCCATCAGTGAGAGGGGGAGGGGAACAGATACGCAGTATTTT. Translating gives CAISERGRGTDTQYF.

The J gene is TRBJ2-7, the V gene TRBV5-6; D remains ambiguous. This CDR3 has 16 residues. CDR1 is SGHDT and CDR2 is YYEEEE in the germline V gene. Trimming stripped 0 bases from V and 3 bases from J, with 16 bases between. The CDR3 spells CASSLDLQQPNYEQYF. The CDR3, as DNA: TGTGCCAGCAGCTTGGATTTACAGCAACCAAACTACGAGCAGTACTTC.

This sequence joins TRBV12-3 or TRBV12-4 and TRBJ2-1, with a possible D match to TRBD2 (6 bases). V was trimmed by 3 bases and J by 6 bases, leaving 18 bases between them. The CDR3 sequence is 16 residues long. For the CDR3, the DNA is TGTGCCAGCAGTTTCTCCGGGACTCTCCATGGCAATGAGCAGTTCTTC. This gives the protein CASSFSGTLHGNEQFF.

This sequence joins TRBV2 and TRBJ2-3; tentatively, D is TRBD2 (6 bases). V gave up 7 bases and J gave up 2 bases, with 16 bases separating them. Germline V gene data show CDR1 as SNHLY and CDR2 as FYNNEI. The CDR3 loop spans 15 amino acids. CDR3 sequence (DNA): TGTGCCAGCACTGTGGGCGGGAAATCCACAGATACGCAGTATTTT. Protein sequence: CASTVGGKSTDTQYF. Full variable domain (rest looked up from reference TRBV2 and TRBJ2-3): EPEVTQTPSHQVTQMGQEVILRCVPISNHLYFYWYRQILGQKVEFLVSFYNNEISEKSEIFDDQFSVERPDGSNFTLKIRSTKLEDSAMYFCASTVGGKSTDTQYFGPGTRLTVL.